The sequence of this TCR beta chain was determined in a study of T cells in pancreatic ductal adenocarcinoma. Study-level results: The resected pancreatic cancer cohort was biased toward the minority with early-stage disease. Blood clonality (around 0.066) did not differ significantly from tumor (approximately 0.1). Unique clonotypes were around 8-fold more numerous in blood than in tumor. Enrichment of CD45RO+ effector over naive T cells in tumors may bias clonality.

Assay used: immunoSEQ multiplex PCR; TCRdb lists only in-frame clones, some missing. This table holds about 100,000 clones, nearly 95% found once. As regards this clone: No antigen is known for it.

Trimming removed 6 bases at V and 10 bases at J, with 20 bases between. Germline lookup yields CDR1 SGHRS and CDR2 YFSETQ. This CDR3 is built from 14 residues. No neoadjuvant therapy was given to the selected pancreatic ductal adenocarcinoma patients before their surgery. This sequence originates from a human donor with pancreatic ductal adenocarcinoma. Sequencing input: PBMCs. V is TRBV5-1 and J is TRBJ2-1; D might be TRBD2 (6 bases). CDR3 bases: TGCGCCAGCACCCTCTTAGGGTCCGGAGGGGAGCAGTTCTTC. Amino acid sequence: CASTLLGSGGEQFF.